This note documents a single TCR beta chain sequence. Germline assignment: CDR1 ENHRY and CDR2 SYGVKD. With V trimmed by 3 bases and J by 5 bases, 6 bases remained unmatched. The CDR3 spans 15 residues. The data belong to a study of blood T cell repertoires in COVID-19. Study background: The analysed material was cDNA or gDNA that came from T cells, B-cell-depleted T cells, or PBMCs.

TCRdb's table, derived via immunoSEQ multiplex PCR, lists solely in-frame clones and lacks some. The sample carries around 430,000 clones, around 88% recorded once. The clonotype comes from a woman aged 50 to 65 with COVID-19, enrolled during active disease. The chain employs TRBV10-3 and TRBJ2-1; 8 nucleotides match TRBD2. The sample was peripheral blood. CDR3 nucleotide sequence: TGTGCCATCAGTGACCATTCAGCGGGGGACAATGAGCAGTTCTTC. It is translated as CAISDHSAGDNEQFF.